This passage covers 29 T cell receptor beta chains from one sample sequenced in a study of vaccination and CD4 T cells after COVID-19. An Oncomine TCR Beta short-read assay was used to sequence the DNA from cultured CD4+ T cells. Using its own MiXCR run on the PCR reads, TCRdb lists one record per CDR3 protein. This repertoire shows more than 10,000 distinct CDR3 sequences, roughly 36% found once; its top ten account for about 16%. The sample's treatment: roughly 11-day PBMC culture with coronavirus spike peptide pools or control peptides (ViraFEST assay). Their specific antigens are unknown. Sequencing was done on a sample of cultured CD4+ T cells from blood. The receptors were gathered from a human donor with COVID-19.

This chain uses TRBV6-1 with TRBJ2-7, with TRBD1 matching over 11 bases. V trimming: 1 base; J trimming: 4 bases; junction bases outside the gene matches: 9. The V gene's germline CDR1 is MNHNS and CDR2 SASEGT. The CDR3 loop spans 17 amino acids. CDR3 bases: TGTGCCAGCAGTGAAGGGGACAGGGGGTGGATAGGTTACGAGCAGTACTTC. Translated, it gives CASSEGDRGWIGYEQYF.

The rearrangement joins TRBV18 to TRBJ1-1; D is undetermined. This CDR3 region has 13 residues. Germline values: CDR1 KGHSH, CDR2 LQKENI. V lost 0 bases, J lost 4 bases, and 6 bases lay in between. CDR3 sequence: CASSPPPGTEAFF. The DNA for the CDR3 is TGTGCCAGCTCACCACCACCCGGCACTGAAGCTTTCTTT.

V is TRBV20-1 and J is TRBJ2-5; D is perhaps TRBD2 (5 bases). There are 14 residues in the CDR3. Trimming removed 6 bases at V and 0 bases at J, with 14 bases between. Germline CDR1 reads DFQATT; CDR2 reads SNEGSKA (reference sequence). The CDR3 sequence: CSAQRPGYQETQYF. The CDR3 DNA follows: TGCAGTGCACAAAGACCGGGGTACCAAGAGACCCAGTACTTC.

Only a few counts were recorded for this clonotype. This chain joins TRBV20-1 and TRBJ1-3; the match to TRBD1 covers 10 bases. Germline V gene data show CDR1 as DFQATT and CDR2 as SNEGSKA (reference sequence). CDR3 length: 14 residues. The J segment lost 3 bases and the V segment lost 5 bases, leaving 4 bases of the junction unmatched. CDR3 sequence (DNA): TGCAGTGCTCCCCGGACAGGGGGTGGAAACACCATATATTTT. It translates to CSAPRTGGGNTIYF.

J is TRBJ2-3 and V is TRBV2; 9 nucleotides align to TRBD2. The V gene's germline CDR1 is SNHLY and CDR2 FYNNEI. The trim removed 2 bases at V and 1 base at J, leaving 13 bases unmatched. The CDR3 consists of 19 residues. CDR3 protein: CASSELGGGALSRTDTQYF. In nucleotides, the CDR3 is TGTGCCAGCAGTGAACTGGGCGGGGGGGCGCTCTCTCGCACAGATACGCAGTATTTT.

This clonotype has just a few counts. This CDR3 is CASSLDIWGGQETQYF. Here the CDR3 DNA reads TGTGCCAGCAGCTTAGATATTTGGGGGGGCCAAGAGACCCAGTACTTC. This chain connects TRBV7-2 to TRBJ2-5, with 7 bases lining up with TRBD2. The V and J ends lost 1 base and 1 base, in that order; junction bases with no gene match: 6. The CDR3 covers 16 residues. Germline assignment: CDR1 SGHTA and CDR2 FQGNSA. Full variable domain (rest looked up from reference TRBV7-2 and TRBJ2-5): GAGVSQSPSNKVTEKGKDVELRCDPISGHTALYWYRQSLGQGLEFLIYFQGNSAPDKSGLPSDRFSAERTGGSVSTLTIQRTQQEDSAVYLCASSLDIWGGQETQYFGPGTRLLVL.

This clonotype was counted a few times. V gene TRBV7-2 combines with J gene TRBJ1-5; the match to TRBD1 covers 9 bases. The CDR3 spans 16 residues. With 1 base clipped from V and 3 bases from J, the junction kept 4 bases outside the gene matches. The germline V gene encodes CDR1 SGHTA and CDR2 FQGNSA. The CDR3 here is CASSLGDRVSNQPQHF. In DNA form, the CDR3 reads TGTGCCAGCAGCTTAGGGGACAGGGTATCCAATCAGCCCCAGCATTTT.

In this sample, this clonotype turned up once. This chain uses TRBV28 with TRBJ2-5; TRBD2 aligns across 9 bases. The CDR3 has 16 residues. V lost 5 bases to trimming and J lost 4 bases; unmatched junction nucleotides: 11. Germline-derived CDR1 and CDR2 are MDHEN and SYDVKM. The CDR3: CASSPWSAGGLETQYF. The CDR3 DNA sequence: TGTGCCAGCAGTCCGTGGTCGGCGGGGGGGCTAGAGACCCAGTACTTC.

This rearrangement joins TRBV11-3 to TRBJ2-7, with D perhaps matching TRBD1 (6 bases). V gave up 4 bases and J gave up 7 bases, with 17 bases separating them. The germline V gene has CDR1 SGHNT and CDR2 YENEEA. This CDR3 comprises 14 residues. CDR3 nucleotide sequence: TGTGCCAGCAGCTATAGCGACAGGAGAGGAGAGCAGTACTTC. Encoded protein: CASSYSDRRGEQYF.

The chain links TRBV10-1 to TRBJ1-1; no clear D. Germline CDR1 is WNHNN and CDR2 is SYGVQD (reference sequence). The CDR3 has 15 residues. The V end lost 5 bases, the J end lost 1 base, and 14 bases lay between the germline ends. The CDR3 DNA sequence: TGCGCCAGCAGTCCCCTCGGATTGGGGAACACTGAAGCTTTCTTT. The encoded protein is CASSPLGLGNTEAFF.

The rearrangement joins TRBV10-1 to TRBJ1-2, with D tentatively TRBD1 (6 bases). V was pared by 0 bases and J by 7 bases, with 24 bases between. Germline CDR1 and CDR2: WNHNN and SYGVQD (reference sequence). This CDR3 has 18 residues. The CDR3 sequence: CASSESIELRQDSRGYTF. The DNA for the CDR3 is TGCGCCAGCAGTGAGTCGATTGAACTTCGCCAGGACAGTCGTGGCTACACCTTC.

The chain joins TRBV5-6 to TRBJ1-2, with TRBD1 as a possible D gene (5 bases). CDR1 is SGHDT and CDR2 is YYEEEE in the germline V gene. CDR3 size: 14 residues. Trimming stripped 4 bases from V and 3 bases from J, with 13 bases between. The CDR3 loop reads CASSQRRGHYGYTF. CDR3 in DNA: TGTGCCAGCAGCCAGAGGAGGGGACACTATGGCTACACCTTC.

By frequency in the sample, this clonotype is medium-sized (0.01 to 0.1%). The genes are TRBV10-3 and TRBJ1-2; a weak D match, TRBD1 (6 bases). Trimming took 3 bases from V and 4 from J, leaving 9 bases between them. The CDR3 is 13 amino acids. The germline V gene encodes CDR1 ENHRY and CDR2 SYGVKD. CDR3 loop: CAISELGAYGYTF. For the CDR3, the DNA is TGTGCCATCAGTGAATTGGGGGCCTATGGCTACACCTTC.

The V call is TRBV4-2, the J call TRBJ2-3, with 10 nucleotides matching TRBD2. Germline assignment: CDR1 LGHNA and CDR2 YNFKEQ. CDR3 length: 18 residues. V was clipped by 0 bases and J by 5 bases; unmatched bases: 11. CDR3 protein: CASSQDPGTSGVGDTQYF. CDR3 nucleotide sequence: TGTGCCAGCAGCCAAGACCCTGGAACTAGCGGGGTGGGAGATACGCAGTATTTT.

This rearrangement joins TRBV6-1 to TRBJ2-7; 7 bases are a match to TRBD1. Germline V gives CDR1 MNHNS, CDR2 SASEGT. Germline trimming cut 4 bases from V and 2 bases from J; bases unmatched to any gene: 2. This CDR3 has 13 residues. CDR3 DNA sequence: TGTGCCAGCAGTGGACAGGGAACCTACGAGCAGTACTTC. This codes for CASSGQGTYEQYF.

This clonotype has a handful of counts. The CDR3 nucleotides are TGTGCCAGCAGCTTGGTAGGGTGGGAGACCCAGTACTTC. It is translated as CASSLVGWETQYF. This chain uses TRBV5-4 with TRBJ2-5; D uncertain. V lost 0 bases to trimming and J lost 5 bases, with 8 bases between them. Looked up from germline, CDR1 is SGHNT and CDR2 is YYREEE (reference sequence). The CDR3 is made up of 13 amino acids.

The CDR3 region has the DNA TGTGCCAGCAGCTTGGAACGAGGGGGAGAGCAGTACTTC. This sequence encodes CASSLERGGEQYF. V gene TRBV11-3 combines with J gene TRBJ2-7; D perhaps matches TRBD1 (6 bases). The V and J ends lost 3 bases and 7 bases respectively, with 13 bases between them. This CDR3 has 13 amino acids. CDR1 and CDR2 from the germline V gene are SGHNT and YENEEA. Supplemented by reference TRBV11-3 and TRBJ2-7, the full variable domain reads EAGVVQSPRYKIIEKKQPVAFWCNPISGHNTLYWYLQNLGQGPELLIRYENEEAVDDSQLPKDRFSAERLKGVDSTLKIQPAELGDSAVYLCASSLERGGEQYFGPGTRLTVT.

This chain uses TRBV20-1 with TRBJ2-5; either TRBD1 or TRBD2 may fit D (5 bases each). Germline assignment: CDR1 DFQATT and CDR2 SNEGSKA (reference sequence). CDR3 size: 15 residues. V was pared by 5 bases and J by 0 bases, with 16 bases between. The CDR3 DNA reads as TGCAGTGCTTCTTCCGGGGCCCCGTACCAAGAGACCCAGTACTTC. It translates to CSASSGAPYQETQYF.

This chain links TRBV24-1 with TRBJ2-3, with TRBD1 matching over 9 bases. CDR1 is KGHDR, CDR2 SFDVKD, per germline. CDR3 length: 15 residues. The J segment lost 2 bases and the V segment lost 6 bases, leaving 5 bases of the junction unmatched. CDR3 amino acids: CATSNRGLTTDTQYF. The CDR3 bases are TGTGCCACCAGTAACAGGGGGCTAACCACAGATACGCAGTATTTT.

This clonotype is a singleton in its sample. The chain combines TRBV20-1 with TRBJ2-7, with D perhaps assigned TRBD1 or TRBD2 (5 bases each). V lost 2 bases and J 3 bases, leaving 11 bases between the germline ends. The CDR3 has 13 residues. Looked up from germline, CDR1 is DFQATT and CDR2 is SNEGSKA (reference sequence). CDR3 bases: TGCAGTGCTAGATCCGGGACGGGCTACGAGCAGTACTTC. This encodes CSARSGTGYEQYF.

The chain combines TRBV7-8 with TRBJ2-5; 7 nucleotides agree with TRBD2. Germline V gene lookup returns CDR1 SGHVS and CDR2 FQNEAQ. J gave up 5 bases and V 1 base, and 10 bases lay outside the gene matches. The CDR3 loop spans 16 amino acids. The CDR3 spells CASSLGGGGTRETQYF. CDR3 sequence (DNA): TGTGCCAGCAGCTTAGGGGGGGGAGGGACCAGGGAGACCCAGTACTTC.

The V call is TRBV28, the J call TRBJ1-5; no definite D call. V dropped 3 bases and J dropped 2 bases, with 8 bases sitting between them. This CDR3 spans 14 amino acids. The germline CDR1 and CDR2 sequences are MDHEN and SYDVKM. This CDR3 is CASSFQGGNQPQHF. The CDR3 DNA sequence: TGTGCCAGCAGTTTTCAAGGTGGCAATCAGCCCCAGCATTTT.

This clonotype appeared a few times. This chain links TRBV20-1 with TRBJ2-2, with 10 bases aligning to TRBD1. Germline CDR1 and CDR2: DFQATT and SNEGSKA (reference sequence). The J segment lost 5 bases and the V segment lost 5 bases, leaving 5 bases of the junction unmatched. The CDR3 totals 14 residues. DNA of the CDR3: TGCAGTGCTGACAGGGGGCGCGGGACCGGGGAGCTGTTTTTT. Translation gives CSADRGRGTGELFF.

This clonotype was observed a few times. The chain employs TRBV20-1 and TRBJ1-1, with a possible D match to TRBD1 (6 bases). V was cut by 5 bases and J by 0 bases, with 13 bases left in between. Germline values: CDR1 DFQATT, CDR2 SNEGSKA (reference sequence). The CDR3 is made up of 14 amino acids. The CDR3: CSAPDRTVNTEAFF. The CDR3 nucleotides are TGCAGTGCTCCCGACCGGACAGTGAACACTGAAGCTTTCTTT.

The V gene is TRBV20-1, the J gene TRBJ2-1; D remains unclear. The CDR3 is 11 residues long. Germline V gene lookup returns CDR1 DFQATT and CDR2 SNEGSKA (reference sequence). V was shortened by 6 bases and J by 5 bases, with 8 bases between the two germline ends. The CDR3 DNA is TGCAGTGCGGCCCCCGACAATGAGCAGTTCTTC. It translates to CSAAPDNEQFF.

This clonotype turned up a few times. The chain combines TRBV28 with TRBJ1-2, with D possibly matching TRBD1 (5 bases). The V gene lost 7 bases and the J gene lost 3 bases, with 12 bases spanning the gap. CDR3 size: 13 residues. Per germline, CDR1 MDHEN and CDR2 SYDVKM. The DNA of the CDR3 is TGTGCCAGCATCCGAGACAGAGACTATGGCTACACCTTC. It yields the protein CASIRDRDYGYTF.

V gene TRBV2 combines with J gene TRBJ2-7; TRBD2 matches 13 bases. CDR1 SNHLY and CDR2 FYNNEI come from the germline V gene. CDR3 length equals 15 residues. V dropped 6 bases and J dropped 6; count of bases not matched to a gene: 8. The DNA for the CDR3 is TGTGCCAGCAGGCTACTAGCGGGGGGGCGTCTCGAGCAGTACTTC. It yields the protein CASRLLAGGRLEQYF.

The rearrangement links TRBV19 to TRBJ1-2, with 10 bases aligning to TRBD1. V lost 5 bases, J lost 5 bases, and 17 bases stayed unmatched. The CDR3 is 18 amino acids. The germline V gene has CDR1 LNHDA and CDR2 SQIVND (reference sequence). CDR3 DNA: TGTGCCAGTAGTCGGGACTCCGGGACAGGGGTGTTAGGATATGGCTACACCTTC. Encoded protein: CASSRDSGTGVLGYGYTF.

DNA for the CDR3: TGCGCCAGCGTCCCGGGACAGGGGGGCAATGAGCAGTTCTTC. Translated, it gives CASVPGQGGNEQFF. The rearrangement uses TRBV5-1 and TRBJ2-1, with 11 bases matching TRBD1. Germline values: CDR1 SGHRS, CDR2 YFSETQ. The ends lost 7 bases at V and 6 bases at J; junction bases unmatched: 6. The CDR3 has 14 amino acids.